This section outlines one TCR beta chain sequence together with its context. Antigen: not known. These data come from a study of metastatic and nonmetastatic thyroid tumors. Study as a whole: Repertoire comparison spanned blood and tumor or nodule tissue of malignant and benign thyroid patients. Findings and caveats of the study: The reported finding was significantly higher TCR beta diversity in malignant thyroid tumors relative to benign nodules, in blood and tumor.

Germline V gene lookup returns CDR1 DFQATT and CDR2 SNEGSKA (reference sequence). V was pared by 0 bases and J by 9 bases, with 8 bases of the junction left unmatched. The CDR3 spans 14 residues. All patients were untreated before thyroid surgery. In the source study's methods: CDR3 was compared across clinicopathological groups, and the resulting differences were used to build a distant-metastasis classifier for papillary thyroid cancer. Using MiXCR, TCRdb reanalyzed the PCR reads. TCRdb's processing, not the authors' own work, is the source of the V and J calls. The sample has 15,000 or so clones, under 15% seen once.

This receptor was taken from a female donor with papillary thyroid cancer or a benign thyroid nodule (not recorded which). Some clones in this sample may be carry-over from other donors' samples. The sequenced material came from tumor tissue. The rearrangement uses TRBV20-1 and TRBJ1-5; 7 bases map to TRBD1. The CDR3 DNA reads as TGCAGTGCTAGAGATACAGGGGTTGGAGGGCCCCAGCATTTT. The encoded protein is CSARDTGVGGPQHF.